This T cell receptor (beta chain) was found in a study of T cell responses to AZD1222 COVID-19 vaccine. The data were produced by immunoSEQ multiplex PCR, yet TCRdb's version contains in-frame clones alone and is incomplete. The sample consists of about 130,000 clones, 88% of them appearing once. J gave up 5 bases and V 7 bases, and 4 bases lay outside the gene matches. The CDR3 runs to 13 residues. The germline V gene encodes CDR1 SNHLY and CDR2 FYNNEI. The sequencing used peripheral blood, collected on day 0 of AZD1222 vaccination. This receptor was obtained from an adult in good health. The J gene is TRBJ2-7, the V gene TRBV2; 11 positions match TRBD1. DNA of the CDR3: TGTGCCAGCAAAGCGGGACAGGGGGACGAGCAGTACTTC. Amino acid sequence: CASKAGQGDEQYF.